This T cell receptor (beta chain) was sequenced for a study of blood T cell repertoires in COVID-19. Background on the study: Specimens from acute and convalescent COVID-19 originated in the United States, Italy and Spain. PBMCs, B-cell-depleted T cells, or T cells were the source of the cDNA or gDNA that made up the material.

V lost 2 bases, J lost 0 bases, and 7 bases lay in between. The CDR3 has 14 amino acids. The V gene's germline CDR1 is SEHNR and CDR2 FQNEAQ (reference sequence). In the original processing: Reference gene primers were amplified, and this amplification served to estimate nucleated cell counts. Sequencing was performed with immunoSEQ multiplex PCR; in TCRdb, only in-frame clones are kept and a portion is missing. The D gene and trimming were derived from the DNA, and the V and J assignments and clone size from that table. The sample has roughly 320,000 clones, around 85% seen once. This sequence joins TRBV7-9 and TRBJ1-1; D is possibly TRBD1 (6 bases). Sequencing was performed on peripheral blood. The TCR was taken from a human donor in a cohort sampled during active COVID-19. The CDR3 region is CASSLTGLNTEAFF. The CDR3 DNA follows: TGTGCCAGCAGCTTAACAGGGCTGAACACTGAAGCTTTCTTT.